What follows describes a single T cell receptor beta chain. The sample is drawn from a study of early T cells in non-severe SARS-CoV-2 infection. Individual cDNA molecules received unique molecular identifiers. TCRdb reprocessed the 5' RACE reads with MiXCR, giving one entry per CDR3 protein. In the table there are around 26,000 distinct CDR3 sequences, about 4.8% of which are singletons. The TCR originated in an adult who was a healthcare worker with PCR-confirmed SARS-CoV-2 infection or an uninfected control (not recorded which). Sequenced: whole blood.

CDR3 residues: CASSQGHGNEKLFF. DNA for the CDR3: TGCGCCAGCAGCCAGGGACATGGGAATGAAAAACTGTTTTTT. The genes are TRBV4-1 and TRBJ1-4; weak D call: TRBD1 (6 bases). Germline loops: CDR1 MGHRA, CDR2 YSYEKL. This CDR3 has 14 amino acids. V shed 3 bases and J shed 5 bases, with 10 bases lying between them.